The source of this T cell receptor (beta chain) is a study of T cell responses to AZD1222 COVID-19 vaccine. About the study: Second-dose groups at about 4 or about 12 weeks were pooled. Study-wide results and caveats: Receipt of two AZD1222 doses was followed by a rise in Spike-specific TCR breadth and depth. White British donors predominated, females outnumbered males, and clonal diversity was possibly underestimated. Among those given AZD1222, only 6 or 7 were seropositive at baseline.

Worth noting for this clone: Its antigen is currently unknown.

This CDR3 is 16 amino acids long. Germline CDR1 and CDR2: SGHTA and FQGNSA. With 5 bases clipped from V and 5 bases from J, the junction kept 11 bases outside the gene matches. The method was immunoSEQ multiplex PCR; TCRdb's version includes in-frame clones alone and lacks a portion of them. In the table there are over 75,000 clones, roughly 90% of which are singletons. The TCR comes from an adult in good health. The chain carries TRBV7-2 and TRBJ1-4, with 7 bases lining up with TRBD1. The specimen was peripheral blood, collected on day 0 of AZD1222 vaccination. CDR3 residues: CASSITRTGSNEKLFF. As DNA, the CDR3 is TGTGCCAGCAGCATAACACGGACAGGATCCAATGAAAAACTGTTTTTT. The full variable domain, in which reference TRBV7-2 and TRBJ1-4 provide the parts outside the CDR3, is GAGVSQSPSNKVTEKGKDVELRCDPISGHTALYWYRQSLGQGLEFLIYFQGNSAPDKSGLPSDRFSAERTGGSVSTLTIQRTQQEDSAVYLCASSITRTGSNEKLFFGSGTQLSVL.